This T cell receptor beta chain was retrieved from a study of cytomegalovirus exposure and HLA in healthy donors. Turning to the study itself: A prior study identified 110 million or so unique TCR beta sequences from some 200 million T cells. Overall study results and limits: A list of 150 or so TCR beta chains associated with cytomegalovirus was given.

In the PCR, 60 Vbeta and 13 Jbeta primers were used. Methods used by the authors: Later, 75 million to 100 million unique TCR beta chains were counted in an analysis, and roughly 10 million of them were shared. Generated by immunoSEQ multiplex PCR, the TCRdb table keeps only in-frame clones and is missing some. That table is the source of V, J and clone size, and D and trimming were worked out from the DNA. The repertoire holds approximately 120,000 clones, with 73% as singletons. On this clone itself: The antigen is unknown.

V dropped 6 bases and J dropped 3; count of bases not matched to a gene: 10. The CDR3 loop spans 18 amino acids. Germline V gene data show CDR1 as MNHEY and CDR2 as SMNVEV (reference sequence). Specimen: PBMCs. The clonotype comes from a man aged 40-55 years in good health and CMV-seronegative. The rearrangement links TRBV27 to TRBJ2-1; 14 nucleotides agree with TRBD2. The CDR3 region has the DNA TGTGCCAGCAGCGACCCGACTAGCGGGGGGGCAATCTACAATGAGCAGTTCTTC. Amino acids: CASSDPTSGGAIYNEQFF.